There are many counts of the clone carrying this T cell receptor (beta chain). This entry is derived from a study of molecular identifiers for immune sequencing clone quantification. Trimming shortened V by 6 bases and J by 0 bases, and 9 bases separated the two germline ends. Germline CDR1 is DFQATT and CDR2 is SNEGSKA (reference sequence). The CDR3 runs to 12 residues. TCRdb called the PCR reads again in MiXCR, with one record for every CDR3 protein. The table shows around 40,000 distinct CDR3 sequences, with approximately 21% occurring only once. The V gene is TRBV20-1, the J gene TRBJ2-7; possibly TRBD1 for D (6 bases). The origin of this receptor is a human donor in good health. Some libraries in this study had Jurkat cell RNA spiked in. Sequenced input: naive CD8+ T cells from blood, with Jurkat cell RNA spiked in. The subset: FACS-sorted CD8+CD4-CCR7+CD45RA+ naive T cells. The CDR3 DNA is TGCAGTGCCGGGGACAACTCCTACGAGCAGTACTTC. Protein sequence: CSAGDNSYEQYF.